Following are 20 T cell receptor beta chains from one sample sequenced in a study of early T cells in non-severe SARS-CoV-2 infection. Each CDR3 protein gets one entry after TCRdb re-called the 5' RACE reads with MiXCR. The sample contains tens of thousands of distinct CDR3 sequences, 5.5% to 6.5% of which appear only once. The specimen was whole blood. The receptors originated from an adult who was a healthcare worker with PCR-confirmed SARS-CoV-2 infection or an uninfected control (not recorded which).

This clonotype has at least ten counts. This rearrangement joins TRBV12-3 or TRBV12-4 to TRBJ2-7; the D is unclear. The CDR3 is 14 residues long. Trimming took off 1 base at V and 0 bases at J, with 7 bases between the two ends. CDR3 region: CASSLGAISYEQYF. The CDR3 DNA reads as TGTGCCAGCAGTTTAGGTGCCATCTCCTACGAGCAGTACTTC.

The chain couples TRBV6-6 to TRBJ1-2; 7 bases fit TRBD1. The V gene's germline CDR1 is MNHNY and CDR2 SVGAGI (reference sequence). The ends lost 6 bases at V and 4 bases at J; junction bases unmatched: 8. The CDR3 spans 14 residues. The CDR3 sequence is CASSSGTASYGYTF. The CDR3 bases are TGTGCCAGCAGCTCCGGGACAGCCTCCTATGGCTACACCTTC.

Here the CDR3 reads CASSRDRDYEQYF. The CDR3 DNA is TGTGCCAGCAGTCGGGACAGAGATTACGAGCAGTACTTC. The chain recombines TRBV6-1 with TRBJ2-7, with 7 positions matching TRBD1. The CDR3 runs 13 residues. Germline V gene sequence: CDR1 MNHNS, CDR2 SASEGT. V was clipped by 5 bases and J by 4 bases; unmatched bases: 5.

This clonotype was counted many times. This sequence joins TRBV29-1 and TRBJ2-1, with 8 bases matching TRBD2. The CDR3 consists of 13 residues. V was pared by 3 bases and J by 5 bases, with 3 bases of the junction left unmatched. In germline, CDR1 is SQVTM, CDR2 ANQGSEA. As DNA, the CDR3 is TGCAGCGTTGACGGGGGGGCCCACAATGAGCAGTTCTTC. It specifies CSVDGGAHNEQFF.

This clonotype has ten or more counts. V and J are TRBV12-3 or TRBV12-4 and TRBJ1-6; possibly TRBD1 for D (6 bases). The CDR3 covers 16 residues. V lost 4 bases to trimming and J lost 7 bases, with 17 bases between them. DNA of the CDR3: TGTGCCAGCAGTTCCGACAGGACCTCTTACAATTCACCCCTCCACTTT. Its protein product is CASSSDRTSYNSPLHF.

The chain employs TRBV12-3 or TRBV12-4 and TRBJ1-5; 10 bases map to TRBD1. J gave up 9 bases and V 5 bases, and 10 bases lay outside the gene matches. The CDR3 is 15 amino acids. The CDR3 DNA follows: TGTGCCAGCAGTGCCCGGGACAGGGGATTGCGGCCCCAGCATTTT. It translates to CASSARDRGLRPQHF.

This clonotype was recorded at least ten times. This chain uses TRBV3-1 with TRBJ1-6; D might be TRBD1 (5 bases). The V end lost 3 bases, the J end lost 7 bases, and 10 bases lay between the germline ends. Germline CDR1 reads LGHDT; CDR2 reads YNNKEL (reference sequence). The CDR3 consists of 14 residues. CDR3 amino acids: CASSQGKGNSPLHF. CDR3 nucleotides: TGTGCCAGCAGCCAGGGCAAGGGGAATTCACCCCTCCACTTT.

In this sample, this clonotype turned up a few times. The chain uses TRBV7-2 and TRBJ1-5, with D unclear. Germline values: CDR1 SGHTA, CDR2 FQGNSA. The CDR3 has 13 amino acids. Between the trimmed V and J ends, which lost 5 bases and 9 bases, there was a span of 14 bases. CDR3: CASSHAAVGPQHF. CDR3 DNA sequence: TGTGCCAGCAGCCATGCGGCCGTCGGGCCCCAGCATTTT.

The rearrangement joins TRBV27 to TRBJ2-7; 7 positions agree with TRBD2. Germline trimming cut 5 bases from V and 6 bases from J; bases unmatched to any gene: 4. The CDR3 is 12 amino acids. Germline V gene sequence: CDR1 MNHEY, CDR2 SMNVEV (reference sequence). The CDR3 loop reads CASSRRGGEQYF. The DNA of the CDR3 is TGTGCCAGCAGTCGTCGCGGGGGCGAGCAGTACTTC.

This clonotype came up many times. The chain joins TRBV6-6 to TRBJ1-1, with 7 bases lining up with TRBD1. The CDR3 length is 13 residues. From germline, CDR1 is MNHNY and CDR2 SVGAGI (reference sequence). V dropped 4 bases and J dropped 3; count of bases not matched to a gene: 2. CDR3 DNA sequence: TGTGCCAGCAGTTTCCAGGGGGACACTGAAGCTTTCTTT. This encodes CASSFQGDTEAFF.

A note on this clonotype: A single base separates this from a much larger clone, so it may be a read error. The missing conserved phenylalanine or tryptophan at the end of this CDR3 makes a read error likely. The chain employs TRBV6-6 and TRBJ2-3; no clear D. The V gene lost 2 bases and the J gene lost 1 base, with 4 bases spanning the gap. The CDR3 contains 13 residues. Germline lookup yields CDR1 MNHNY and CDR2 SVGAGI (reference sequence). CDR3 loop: CASSYLGTDTQYI. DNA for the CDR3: TGTGCCAGCAGTTACCTCGGCACAGATACGCAGTATATT.

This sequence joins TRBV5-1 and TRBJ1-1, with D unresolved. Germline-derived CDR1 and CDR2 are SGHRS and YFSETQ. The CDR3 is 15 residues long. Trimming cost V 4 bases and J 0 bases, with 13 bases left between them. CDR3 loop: CASSPLAGMNTEAFF. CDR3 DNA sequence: TGCGCCAGCAGCCCCCTGGCGGGGATGAACACTGAAGCTTTCTTT.

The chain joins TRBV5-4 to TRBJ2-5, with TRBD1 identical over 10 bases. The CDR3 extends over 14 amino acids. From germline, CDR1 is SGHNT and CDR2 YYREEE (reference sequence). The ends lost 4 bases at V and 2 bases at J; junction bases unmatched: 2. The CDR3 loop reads CASSPDRGQETQYF. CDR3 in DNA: TGTGCCAGCAGCCCGGACAGGGGGCAAGAGACCCAGTACTTC.

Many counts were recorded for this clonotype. In DNA, the CDR3 is TGTGCCAGCAGTTTATTGTCTAGCGGGGGACTATTATGGCGCGAGCAGTACTTC. Translating it yields CASSLLSSGGLLWREQYF. The chain employs TRBV27 and TRBJ2-7; 10 nucleotides match TRBD2. CDR3 length: 18 residues. V was pared by 1 base and J by 6 bases, with 15 bases of the junction left unmatched. Germline CDR1 is MNHEY and CDR2 is SMNVEV (reference sequence).

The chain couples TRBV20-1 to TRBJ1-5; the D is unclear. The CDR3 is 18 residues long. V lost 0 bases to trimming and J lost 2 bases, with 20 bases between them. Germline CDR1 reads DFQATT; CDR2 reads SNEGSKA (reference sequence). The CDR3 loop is CSARDLDWAGFGNQPQHF. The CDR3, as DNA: TGCAGTGCTAGAGATCTAGATTGGGCAGGCTTCGGCAATCAGCCCCAGCATTTT.

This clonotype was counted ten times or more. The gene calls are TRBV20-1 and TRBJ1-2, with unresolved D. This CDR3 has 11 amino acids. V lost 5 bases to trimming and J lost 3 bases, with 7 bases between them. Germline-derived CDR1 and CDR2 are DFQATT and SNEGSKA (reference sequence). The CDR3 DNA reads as TGCAGTGCTCGGATTGACTATGGCTACACCTTC. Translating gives CSARIDYGYTF.

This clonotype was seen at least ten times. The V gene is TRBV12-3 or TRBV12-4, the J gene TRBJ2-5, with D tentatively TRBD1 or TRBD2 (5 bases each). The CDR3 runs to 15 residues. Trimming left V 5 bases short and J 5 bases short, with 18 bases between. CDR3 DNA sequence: TGTGCCAGCAGTCCCCCGGTCGGGGCACGGGAGACCCAGTACTTC. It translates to CASSPPVGARETQYF.

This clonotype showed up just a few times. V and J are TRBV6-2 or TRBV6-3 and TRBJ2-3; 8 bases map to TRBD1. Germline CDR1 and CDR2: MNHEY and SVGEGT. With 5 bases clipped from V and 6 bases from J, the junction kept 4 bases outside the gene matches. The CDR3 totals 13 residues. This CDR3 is CASSRTGFDTQYF. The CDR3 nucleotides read TGTGCCAGCAGTCGGACAGGGTTCGATACGCAGTATTTT.

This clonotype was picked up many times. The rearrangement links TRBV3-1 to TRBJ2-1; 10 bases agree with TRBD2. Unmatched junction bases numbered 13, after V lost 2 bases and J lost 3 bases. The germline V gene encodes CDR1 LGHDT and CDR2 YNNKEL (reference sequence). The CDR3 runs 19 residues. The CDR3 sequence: CASSQTDSHLAGDYNEQFF. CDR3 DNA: TGTGCCAGCAGCCAAACCGACTCGCATCTAGCGGGGGACTACAATGAGCAGTTCTTC.

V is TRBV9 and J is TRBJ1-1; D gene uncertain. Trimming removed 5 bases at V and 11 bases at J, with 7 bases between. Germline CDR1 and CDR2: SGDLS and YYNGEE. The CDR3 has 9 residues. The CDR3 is CASRRKAFF. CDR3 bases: TGTGCCAGCAGACGAAAGGCTTTCTTT.